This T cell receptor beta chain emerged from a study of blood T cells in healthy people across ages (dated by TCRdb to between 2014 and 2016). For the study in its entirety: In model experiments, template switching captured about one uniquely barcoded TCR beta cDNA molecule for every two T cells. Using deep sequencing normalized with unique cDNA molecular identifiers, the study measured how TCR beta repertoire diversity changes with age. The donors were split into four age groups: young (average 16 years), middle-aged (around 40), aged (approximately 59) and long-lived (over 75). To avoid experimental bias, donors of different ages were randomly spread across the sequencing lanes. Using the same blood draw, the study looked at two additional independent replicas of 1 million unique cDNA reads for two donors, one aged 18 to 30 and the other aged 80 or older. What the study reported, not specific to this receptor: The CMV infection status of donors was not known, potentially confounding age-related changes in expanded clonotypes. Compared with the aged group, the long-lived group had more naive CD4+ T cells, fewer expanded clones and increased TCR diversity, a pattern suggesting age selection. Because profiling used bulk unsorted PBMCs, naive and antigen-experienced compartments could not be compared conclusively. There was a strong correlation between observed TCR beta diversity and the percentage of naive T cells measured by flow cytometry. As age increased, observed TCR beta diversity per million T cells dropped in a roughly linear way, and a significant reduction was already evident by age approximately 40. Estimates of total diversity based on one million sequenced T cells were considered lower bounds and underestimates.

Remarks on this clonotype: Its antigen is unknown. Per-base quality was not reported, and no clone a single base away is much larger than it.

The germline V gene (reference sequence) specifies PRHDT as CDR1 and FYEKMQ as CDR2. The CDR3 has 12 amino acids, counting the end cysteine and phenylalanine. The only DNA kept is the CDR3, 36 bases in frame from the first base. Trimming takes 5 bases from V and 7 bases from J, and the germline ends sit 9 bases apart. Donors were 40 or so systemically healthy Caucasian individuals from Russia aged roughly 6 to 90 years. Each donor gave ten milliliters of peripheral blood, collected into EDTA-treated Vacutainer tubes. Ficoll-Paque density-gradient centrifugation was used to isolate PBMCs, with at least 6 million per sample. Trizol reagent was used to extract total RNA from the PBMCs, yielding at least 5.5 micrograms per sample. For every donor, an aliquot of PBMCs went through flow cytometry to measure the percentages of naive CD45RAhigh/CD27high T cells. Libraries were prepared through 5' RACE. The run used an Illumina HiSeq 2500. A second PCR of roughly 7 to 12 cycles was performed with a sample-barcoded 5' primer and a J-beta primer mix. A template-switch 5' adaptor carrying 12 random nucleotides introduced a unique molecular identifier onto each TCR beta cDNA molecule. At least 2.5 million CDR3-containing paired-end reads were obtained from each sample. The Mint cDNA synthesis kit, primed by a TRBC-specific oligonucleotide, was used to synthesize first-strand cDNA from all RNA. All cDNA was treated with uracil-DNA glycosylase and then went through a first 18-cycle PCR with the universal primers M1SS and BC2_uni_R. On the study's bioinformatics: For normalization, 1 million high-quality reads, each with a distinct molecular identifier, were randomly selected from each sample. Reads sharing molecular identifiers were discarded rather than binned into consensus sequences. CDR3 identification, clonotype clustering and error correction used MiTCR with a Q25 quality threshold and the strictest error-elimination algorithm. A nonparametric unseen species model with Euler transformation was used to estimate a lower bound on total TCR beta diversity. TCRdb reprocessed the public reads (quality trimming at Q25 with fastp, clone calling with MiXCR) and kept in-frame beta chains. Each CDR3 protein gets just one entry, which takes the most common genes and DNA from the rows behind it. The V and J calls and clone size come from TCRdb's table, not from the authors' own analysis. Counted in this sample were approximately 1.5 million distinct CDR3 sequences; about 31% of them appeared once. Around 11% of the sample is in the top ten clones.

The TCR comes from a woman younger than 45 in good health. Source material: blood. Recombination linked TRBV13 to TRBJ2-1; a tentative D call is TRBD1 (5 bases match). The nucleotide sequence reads TGTGCCAGCAGCGGCAGGGAAAATGAGCAGTTCTTC. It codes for CASSGRENEQFF.